Listed here are 6 T cell receptor beta chains from one sample, sequenced in a study of shared clonotypes between healthy human individuals (dated by TCRdb to about 2020). CD8 naive samples consisted of CD45RO-negative cells that were positively selected for CCR7, yielding a CD45RA+CCR7+ population without TemRA cells. Library method: the immunoSEQ multiplex PCR assay. TCRdb took over this immuneACCESS table, retaining in-frame rearrangements with V and J assigned. Such tables are incomplete; in checked studies, under half of the missing clones stem from an unresolved V gene, and the remainder is unexplained. The sample table records roughly 810,000 clones; 96% of these occur just once. The biggest ten clones account for under 0.25% of the sample. What was sequenced was naive CD8+ T cells sorted from blood. The cell subset or site label for this specimen denotes: CD45RA+CCR7+. The receptors derive from a man aged 25-45 years in good health.

The chain couples TRBV4-1 to TRBJ2-1; no clear D. V lost 6 bases and J lost 0, with 12 bases in between. Germline V CDR1 and CDR2: MGHRA, YSYEKL. The CDR3 contains 15 residues. This chain's CDR3 is CASRAETSSYNEQFF. As DNA, the CDR3 is TGCGCCAGCAGGGCGGAGACGAGCTCCTACAATGAGCAGTTCTTC.

The V and J genes are TRBV19 and TRBJ1-1, with no clear D. The V and J ends lost 3 bases and 1 base respectively, with 3 bases between them. The CDR3 spans 12 residues. Germline V lookup: CDR1 LNHDA, CDR2 SQIVND (reference sequence). CDR3 loop: CASSITNTEAFF. DNA for the CDR3: TGTGCCAGTAGTATTACGAACACTGAAGCTTTCTTT.

The V call is TRBV19, the J call TRBJ2-4, with D possibly matching TRBD2 (5 bases). CDR3 length: 15 amino acids. Germline values: CDR1 LNHDA, CDR2 SQIVND (reference sequence). V lost 5 bases and J 0 bases, leaving 11 bases between the germline ends. CDR3 sequence reads: CASSETAVAKNIQYF. In DNA, the CDR3 is TGTGCCAGTAGTGAAACAGCGGTAGCCAAAAACATTCAGTACTTC.

This chain uses TRBV9 with TRBJ2-7; D may match TRBD1 or TRBD2 (5 bases each). Germline-derived CDR1 and CDR2 are SGDLS and YYNGEE. Trimming removed 0 bases from V and 0 bases from J, with 10 bases in between. The CDR3 totals 15 residues. The CDR3 sequence: CASSVGWDGSYEQYF. The CDR3, as DNA: TGTGCCAGCAGCGTAGGTTGGGACGGCTCCTACGAGCAGTACTTC.

A word on this clone: The same CDR3 is also encoded by other DNA sequences in this sample. This chain joins TRBV7-9 and TRBJ1-2; D ambiguous. The CDR3 consists of 12 residues. The germline V gene has CDR1 SEHNR and CDR2 FQNEAQ (reference sequence). V gave up 1 base and J gave up 1 base, with 1 base separating them. The CDR3 DNA reads as TGTGCCAGCAGCTTAGATAACTATGGCTACACCTTC. It is translated as CASSLDNYGYTF.

The chain joins TRBV27 to TRBJ2-1, with D possibly being TRBD1 (6 bases). The ends were cut back, 6 bases at V and 3 bases at J, with 15 bases in the middle. The germline gives CDR1 MNHEY, CDR2 SMNVEV (reference sequence). The CDR3 is 15 residues long. The DNA of the CDR3 is TGTGCCAGCAGCACCGGACAGCTTCTCTACAATGAGCAGTTCTTC. It yields the protein CASSTGQLLYNEQFF.